This T cell receptor beta chain was observed in a study of blood T cell repertoires in COVID-19. For the study at large: Acute-phase and convalescent COVID-19 samples originated in the United States, Italy and Spain. Sources were T cells, B-cell-depleted T cells, or PBMCs; the material itself was cDNA or gDNA.

The authors' processing: Counts of nucleated cells, estimated from reference gene primer amplification, were obtained. The method was immunoSEQ multiplex PCR; TCRdb's version includes in-frame clones alone and lacks a portion of them. The D gene and trimming were derived from the DNA, and the V and J assignments and clone size from that table. The sample lists over 120,000 clones; about 87% were seen once. Between the trimmed V and J ends, which lost 0 bases and 4 bases, there was a span of 12 bases. CDR3 length: 15 amino acids. Germline V gene sequence: CDR1 ENHRY, CDR2 SYGVKD. V is TRBV10-3 and J is TRBJ1-1; D remains unclear. The origin of this receptor is a human donor in a cohort sampled during active COVID-19. Material for sequencing was peripheral blood. The CDR3 loop reads CAISESEGRSTEAFF. CDR3 nucleotides: TGTGCCATCAGTGAGTCGGAGGGAAGGAGCACTGAAGCTTTCTTT.